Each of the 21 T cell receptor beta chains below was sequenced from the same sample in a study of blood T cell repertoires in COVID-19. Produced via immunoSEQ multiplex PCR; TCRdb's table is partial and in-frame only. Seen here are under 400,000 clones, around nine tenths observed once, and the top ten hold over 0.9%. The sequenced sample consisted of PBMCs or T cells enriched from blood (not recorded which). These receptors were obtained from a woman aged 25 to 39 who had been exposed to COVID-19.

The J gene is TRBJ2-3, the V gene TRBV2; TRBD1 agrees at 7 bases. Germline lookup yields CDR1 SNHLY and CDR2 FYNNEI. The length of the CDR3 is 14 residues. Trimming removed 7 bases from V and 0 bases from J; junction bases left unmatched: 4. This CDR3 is CASKNRGSTDTQYF. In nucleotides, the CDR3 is TGTGCCAGCAAAAACAGGGGAAGCACAGATACGCAGTATTTT.

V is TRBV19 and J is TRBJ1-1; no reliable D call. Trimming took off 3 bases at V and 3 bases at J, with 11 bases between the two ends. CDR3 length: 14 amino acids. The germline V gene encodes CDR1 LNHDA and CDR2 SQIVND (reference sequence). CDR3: CASSIRGADTEAFF. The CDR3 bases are TGTGCCAGTAGTATCCGGGGTGCGGACACTGAAGCTTTCTTT.

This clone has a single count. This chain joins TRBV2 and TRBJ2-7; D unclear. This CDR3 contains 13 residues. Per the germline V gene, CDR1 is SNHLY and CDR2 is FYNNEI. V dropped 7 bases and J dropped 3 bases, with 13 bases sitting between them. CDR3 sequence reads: CASTHRVGYEQYF. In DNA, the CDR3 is TGTGCCAGCACCCACCGGGTCGGCTACGAGCAGTACTTC.

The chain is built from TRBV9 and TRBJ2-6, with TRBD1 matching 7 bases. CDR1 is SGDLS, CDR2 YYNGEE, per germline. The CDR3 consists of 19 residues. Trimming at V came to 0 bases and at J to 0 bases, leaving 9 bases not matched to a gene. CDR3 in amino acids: CASSVVTGDPYSGANVLTF. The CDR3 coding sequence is TGTGCCAGCAGCGTAGTCACAGGGGACCCCTACTCTGGGGCCAACGTCCTGACTTTC. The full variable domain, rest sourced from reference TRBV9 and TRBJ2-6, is DSGVTQTPKHLITATGQRVTLRCSPRSGDLSVYWYQQSLDQGLQFLIQYYNGEERAKGNILERFSAQQFPDLHSELNLSSLELGDSALYFCASSVVTGDPYSGANVLTFGAGSRLTVL.

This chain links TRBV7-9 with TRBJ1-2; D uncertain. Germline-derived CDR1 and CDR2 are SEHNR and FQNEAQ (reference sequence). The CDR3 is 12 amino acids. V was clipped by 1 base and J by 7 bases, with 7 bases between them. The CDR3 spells CASSLVTGGYTF. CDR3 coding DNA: TGTGCCAGCAGCTTAGTCACGGGTGGCTACACCTTC. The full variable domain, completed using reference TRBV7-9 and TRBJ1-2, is DTGVSQNPRHKITKRGQNVTFRCDPISEHNRLYWYRQTLGQGPEFLTYFQNEAQLEKSRLLSDRFSAERPKGSFSTLEIQRTEQGDSAMYLCASSLVTGGYTFGSGTRLTVV.

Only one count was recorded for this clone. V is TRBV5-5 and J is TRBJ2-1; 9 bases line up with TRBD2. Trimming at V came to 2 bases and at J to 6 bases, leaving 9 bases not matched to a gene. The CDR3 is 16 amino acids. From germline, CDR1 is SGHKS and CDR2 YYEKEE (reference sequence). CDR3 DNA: TGTGCCAGCAGCTTTTCACTGGCGGGAGGGATCAATGAGCAGTTCTTC. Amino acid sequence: CASSFSLAGGINEQFF.

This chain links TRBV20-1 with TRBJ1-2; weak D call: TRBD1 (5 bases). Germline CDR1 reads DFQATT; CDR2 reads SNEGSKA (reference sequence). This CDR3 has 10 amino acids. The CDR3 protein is CRGGSEGYTF. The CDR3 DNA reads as TGCAGGGGGGGTTCGGAGGGCTACACCTTC.

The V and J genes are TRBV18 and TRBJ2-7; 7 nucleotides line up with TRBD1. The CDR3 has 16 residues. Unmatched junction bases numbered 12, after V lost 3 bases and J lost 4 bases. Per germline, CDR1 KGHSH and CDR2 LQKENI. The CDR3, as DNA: TGTGCCAGCTCACCCCGTTCAGGGGACAGTGTATACGAGCAGTACTTC. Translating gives CASSPRSGDSVYEQYF.

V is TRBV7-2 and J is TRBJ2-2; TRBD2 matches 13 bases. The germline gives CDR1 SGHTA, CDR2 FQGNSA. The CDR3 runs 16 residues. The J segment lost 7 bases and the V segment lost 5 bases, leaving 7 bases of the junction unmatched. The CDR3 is CASSPRTSGSNGELFF. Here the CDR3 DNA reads TGTGCCAGCAGCCCGAGGACTAGCGGGAGTAACGGGGAGCTGTTTTTT.

CDR3: CASSLYPITGGRTEAFF. In DNA form, the CDR3 reads TGTGCCAGCAGCTTATACCCCATCACAGGGGGTCGGACTGAAGCTTTCTTT. The chain is built from TRBV7-3 and TRBJ1-1; 8 nucleotides line up with TRBD1. Germline CDR1 and CDR2: SGHTA and FQGTGA. This CDR3 region has 17 residues. After removal of 2 bases from V and 5 bases from J, the junction contained 13 bases not matched to a gene.

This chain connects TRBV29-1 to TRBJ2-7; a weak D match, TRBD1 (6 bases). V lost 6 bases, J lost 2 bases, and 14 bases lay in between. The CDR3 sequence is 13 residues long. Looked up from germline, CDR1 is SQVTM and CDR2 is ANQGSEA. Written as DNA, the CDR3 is TGCAGCGTCCTTTTACAGGGTACCTACGAGCAGTACTTC. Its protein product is CSVLLQGTYEQYF.

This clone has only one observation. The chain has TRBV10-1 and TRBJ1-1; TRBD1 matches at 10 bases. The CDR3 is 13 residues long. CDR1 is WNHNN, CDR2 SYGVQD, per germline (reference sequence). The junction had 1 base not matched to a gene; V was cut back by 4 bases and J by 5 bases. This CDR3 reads CASSGQGATEAFF. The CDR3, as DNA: TGCGCCAGCAGTGGACAGGGGGCAACTGAAGCTTTCTTT.

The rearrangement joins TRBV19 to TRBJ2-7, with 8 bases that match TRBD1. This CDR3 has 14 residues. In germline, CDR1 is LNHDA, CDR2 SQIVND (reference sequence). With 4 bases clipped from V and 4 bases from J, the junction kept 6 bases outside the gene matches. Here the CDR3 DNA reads TGTGCCAGTAGTACCGGACAGGGTCCTTACGAGCAGTACTTC. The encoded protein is CASSTGQGPYEQYF.

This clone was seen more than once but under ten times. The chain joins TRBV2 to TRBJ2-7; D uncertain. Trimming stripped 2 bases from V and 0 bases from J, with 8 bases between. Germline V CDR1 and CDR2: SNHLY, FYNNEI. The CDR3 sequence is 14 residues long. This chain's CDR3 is CASSETVNSYEQYF. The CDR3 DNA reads TGTGCCAGCAGTGAAACAGTGAACTCCTACGAGCAGTACTTC.

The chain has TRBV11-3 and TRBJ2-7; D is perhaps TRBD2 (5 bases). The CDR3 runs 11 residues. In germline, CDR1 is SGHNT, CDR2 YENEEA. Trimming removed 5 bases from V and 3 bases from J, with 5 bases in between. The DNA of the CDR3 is TGTGCCAGCAGCCGGGGCTACGAGCAGTACTTC. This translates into CASSRGYEQYF.

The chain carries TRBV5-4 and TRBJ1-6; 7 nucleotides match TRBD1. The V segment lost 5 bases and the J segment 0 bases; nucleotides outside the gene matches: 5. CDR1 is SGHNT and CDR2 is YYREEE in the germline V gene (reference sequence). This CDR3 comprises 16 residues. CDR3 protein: CASSHRGSSYNSPLHF. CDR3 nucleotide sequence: TGTGCCAGCAGTCACAGGGGCAGCTCCTATAATTCACCCCTCCACTTT.

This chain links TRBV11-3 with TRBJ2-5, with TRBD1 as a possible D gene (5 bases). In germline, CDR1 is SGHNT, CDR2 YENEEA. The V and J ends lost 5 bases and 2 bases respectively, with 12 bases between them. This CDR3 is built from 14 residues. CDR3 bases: TGTGCCAGCAGCGCGTCTAGGGGACAAGAGACCCAGTACTTC. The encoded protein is CASSASRGQETQYF.

CDR3 region: CASSPPLLASSYNEQFF. In DNA, the CDR3 is TGTGCCAGCTCACCGCCTCTTCTAGCGAGCTCCTACAATGAGCAGTTCTTC. The genes are TRBV18 and TRBJ2-1, with D possibly matching TRBD2 (6 bases). The ends were cut back, 3 bases at V and 0 bases at J, with 15 bases in the middle. CDR3 length: 17 amino acids. From germline, CDR1 is KGHSH and CDR2 LQKENI.

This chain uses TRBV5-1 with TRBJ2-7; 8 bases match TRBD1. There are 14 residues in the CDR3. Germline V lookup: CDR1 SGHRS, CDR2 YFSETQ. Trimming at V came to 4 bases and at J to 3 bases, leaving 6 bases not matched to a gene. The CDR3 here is CASSLGTGHYEQYF. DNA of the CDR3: TGCGCCAGCAGCCTAGGGACAGGTCACTACGAGCAGTACTTC.

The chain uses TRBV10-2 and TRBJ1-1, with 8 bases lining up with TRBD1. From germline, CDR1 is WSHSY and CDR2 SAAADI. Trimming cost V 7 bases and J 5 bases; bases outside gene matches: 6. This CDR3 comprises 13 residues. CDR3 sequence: CASTDRGETEAFF. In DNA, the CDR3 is TGCGCCAGCACCGACAGGGGAGAAACTGAAGCTTTCTTT.

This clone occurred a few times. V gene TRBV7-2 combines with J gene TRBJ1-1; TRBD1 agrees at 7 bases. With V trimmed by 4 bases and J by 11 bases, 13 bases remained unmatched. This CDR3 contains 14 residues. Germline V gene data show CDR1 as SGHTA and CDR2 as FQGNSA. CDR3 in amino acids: CASSWADLDRAAFF. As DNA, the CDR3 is TGTGCCAGCAGCTGGGCTGACTTAGACAGGGCCGCTTTCTTT. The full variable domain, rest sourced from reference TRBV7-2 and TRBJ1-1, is GAGVSQSPSNKVTEKGKDVELRCDPISGHTALYWYRQSLGQGLEFLIYFQGNSAPDKSGLPSDRFSAERTGGSVSTLTIQRTQQEDSAVYLCASSWADLDRAAFFGQGTRLTVV.